This T cell receptor (beta chain) was retrieved from a study of blood T cell repertoires in COVID-19. Study as a whole: Acute and convalescent COVID-19 specimens originated in the United States, Italy and Spain. The analysed material was cDNA or gDNA that came from T cells, B-cell-depleted T cells, or PBMCs.

Authors' data handling: Reference gene primer amplification gave estimated nucleated cell counts. The protocol was immunoSEQ multiplex PCR, while the TCRdb copy is restricted to in-frame clones and leaves out a portion. V and J calls and clone size are copied from that table; D and trimming were computed from the DNA. This sample has some 160,000 clones, with roughly 90% found just once. Sequencing used peripheral blood. The sequence derives from a man in his 60s with acute or convalescent COVID-19.

The CDR3 region is CASSYQGSGGATGELFF. The DNA of the CDR3 is TGCGCCAGCAGCTACCAGGGCTCGGGGGGCGCAACCGGGGAGCTGTTTTTT. V gene TRBV5-1 combines with J gene TRBJ2-2; D is perhaps TRBD2 (7 bases). Per the germline V gene, CDR1 is SGHRS and CDR2 is YFSETQ. Trimming pared 3 bases from V and 5 bases from J, leaving 20 bases between. The CDR3 has 17 residues.